Listed below are T cell receptor beta chains from one sample, sequenced in a study of spatial heterogeneity in lung cancer. TCRdb reprocessed the 5' RACE reads via MiXCR and lists one record per CDR3 protein. The data hold some 15,000 distinct CDR3 sequences, with 10% observed a single time. Specimen: PBMCs, collected at surgery. The receptors come from a male donor with early-stage non-small cell lung cancer. Both conserved end residues are part of each CDR3. The D gene is left open where the match is weak. Clone sizes are given selectively: once, few, many, or a class where the clone is expanded.

J gene	V gene	D gene	clone size	CDR3 protein	CDR3 DNA
TRBJ2-3	TRBV6-2/TRBV6-3	-	many	CASSYGDTQYF	TGTGCCAGCAGTTACGGAGATACGCAGTATTTT
TRBJ2-7	TRBV25-1	TRBD1	many	CASTTGAPSYEQYF	TGTGCCAGCACGACAGGGGCTCCCTCCTACGAGCAGTACTTC
TRBJ1-5	TRBV6-1	-	-	CASSEAFTGPRQPQHF	TGTGCCAGCAGTGAAGCCTTCACAGGGCCCCGGCAGCCCCAGCATTTT
TRBJ2-4	TRBV5-1	TRBD2	many	CASSLGLAGPVNIQYF	TGCGCCAGCAGCTTGGGACTAGCGGGCCCCGTGAACATTCAGTACTTC
TRBJ2-1	TRBV7-7	TRBD2	many	CASSQGLAGPHEQFF	TGTGCCAGCAGCCAGGGACTAGCGGGACCTCATGAGCAGTTCTTC
TRBJ2-7	TRBV18	TRBD1	many	CASSPIHRGPYEQYF	TGTGCCAGCTCACCCATCCACAGGGGGCCCTACGAGCAGTACTTC
TRBJ2-7	TRBV27	-	large	CASSSGSATREQYF	TGTGCCAGCAGTTCGGGGTCGGCCACCCGGGAGCAGTACTTC
TRBJ1-5	TRBV12-3/TRBV12-4	-	-	CASSSRLPVQGNQPQHF	TGTGCCAGCAGTTCTCGATTGCCGGTCCAAGGCAATCAGCCCCAGCATTTT
TRBJ1-1	TRBV7-6	-	few	CASSFSASDGEAFF	TGTGCCAGCAGCTTTTCAGCTTCAGACGGGGAAGCTTTCTTT
TRBJ2-3	TRBV3-1	TRBD2	medium-sized	CASSQHPSGSGTDTQYF	TGTGCCAGCAGCCAACACCCTAGCGGGAGCGGAACAGATACGCAGTATTTT
TRBJ1-2	TRBV6-1	-	-	CASRGRGDYGYTF	TGTGCCAGCCGGGGCCGCGGTGACTATGGCTACACCTTC
TRBJ2-7	TRBV7-2	-	-	CASSLVSGLNEQYF	TGTGCCAGCAGCTTAGTGTCGGGATTGAACGAGCAGTACTTC
TRBJ1-1	TRBV4-2	TRBD1	medium-sized	CASSQEGQGSTKNTEAFF	TGTGCCAGCAGCCAAGAAGGACAGGGCTCCACCAAGAACACTGAAGCTTTCTTT
TRBJ2-3	TRBV7-8	-	medium-sized	CASSLDGRIVGTDTQYF	TGTGCCAGCAGCTTAGACGGGCGGATCGTCGGCACAGATACGCAGTATTTT
TRBJ1-1	TRBV9	TRBD1	-	CASGDRGHGENTEAFF	TGTGCCAGCGGCGACAGGGGCCATGGGGAAAACACTGAAGCTTTCTTT
TRBJ1-6	TRBV9	-	many	CASSVGITDSSSLHF	TGTGCCAGCAGCGTAGGAATAACGGACAGTTCGAGTCTCCACTTT
TRBJ1-6	TRBV30	TRBD1	many	CAWSLYDRGSGSPLHF	TGTGCCTGGAGCCTTTATGACAGGGGATCCGGGTCACCCCTCCACTTT
TRBJ1-1	TRBV6-1	TRBD1	-	CASSGARQGNTEAFF	TGTGCCAGCAGTGGAGCCAGACAGGGGAACACTGAAGCTTTCTTT
TRBJ2-1	TRBV20-1	TRBD2	many	CSAIRTSGPSDEQFF	TGCAGTGCTATACGGACTAGCGGACCTTCGGATGAGCAGTTCTTC
TRBJ2-7	TRBV19	-	many	CASSFRSDSYEQYF	TGTGCCAGTAGTTTTCGTTCAGACTCCTACGAGCAGTACTTC
TRBJ2-5	TRBV14	-	few	CASSQVWGLQETQYF	TGTGCCAGCAGCCAAGTTTGGGGACTCCAAGAGACCCAGTACTTC
TRBJ2-4	TRBV29-1	-	many	CSVESQAKNIQYF	TGCAGCGTTGAGTCTCAAGCCAAAAACATTCAGTACTTC
TRBJ2-5	TRBV25-1	TRBD1	many	CASSEGGGRGRQETQYF	TGTGCCAGCAGTGAAGGTGGTGGCAGGGGGCGCCAGGAGACCCAGTACTTC
TRBJ1-1	TRBV18	-	many	CASSPGNTEAFF	TGTGCCAGCTCACCAGGGAACACTGAAGCTTTCTTT
TRBJ2-3	TRBV7-2	-	medium-sized	CASSLARGTDTQYF	TGTGCCAGCAGCTTAGCGCGAGGGACAGATACGCAGTATTTT
TRBJ2-2	TRBV7-3	-	-	CASSLERTGELFF	TGTGCCAGCAGCTTAGAGCGCACCGGGGAGCTGTTTTTT
TRBJ2-7	TRBV11-2	TRBD1	few	CASSRQGSEQYF	TGTGCCAGCAGCCGACAGGGTTCCGAGCAGTACTTC
TRBJ1-6	TRBV10-2	TRBD1	many	CASAPGTEVYNSPLHF	TGCGCCAGCGCCCCCGGGACAGAAGTCTATAATTCACCCCTCCACTTT